The rows below give T cell receptor beta chains drawn from one sample of a study of shared clonotypes between healthy human individuals. Some clones are missing from TCRdb's copy, which holds only in-frame ones; the method was immunoSEQ multiplex PCR. The data show around 1.9 million clones, roughly 93% seen once. The sequenced sample was naive CD8+ T cells from PBMCs. These receptors were taken from a man aged 18-30 years in good health. Some clones in this sample may be carry-over from other donors' samples. The CDR3 runs from the conserved cysteine through the conserved F or W. The order of the fields is D gene, V gene, clone size, J gene, CDR3 protein, CDR3 DNA. The D gene is left open where the match is weak. For some rows the clone size is stated as once, few or many, or as a class when expanded; others skip it.

.	TRBV4-1	.	TRBJ1-3	CASSQDTTAASGNTIYF	TGCGCCAGCAGCCAAGACACAACTGCAGCCTCTGGAAACACCATATATTTT
TRBD1	TRBV14	.	TRBJ2-7	CASSPDRYSYEQYF	TGTGCCAGCAGCCCGGACAGGTATTCCTACGAGCAGTACTTC
TRBD1	TRBV28	.	TRBJ2-2	CASSFYGSRGPTNTGELFF	TGTGCCAGCAGTTTTTATGGCAGCAGGGGGCCTACGAACACCGGGGAGCTGTTTTTT
TRBD1	TRBV10-3	.	TRBJ2-7	CAIRRDRGQSSAYEQYF	TGTGCCATCAGGAGGGACAGGGGGCAATCTTCGGCCTACGAGCAGTACTTC
.	TRBV28	once	TRBJ2-5	CASSLGLEETQYF	TGTGCCAGCAGTTTGGGCTTAGAAGAGACCCAGTACTTC
.	TRBV18	once	TRBJ2-3	CASSWRGSTDTQYF	TGTGCCAGCTCATGGAGGGGAAGCACAGATACGCAGTATTTT
.	TRBV5-1	.	TRBJ1-4	CASSLIPPAGTTNEKLFF	TGCGCCAGCAGCTTAATCCCCCCAGCGGGGACGACTAATGAAAAACTGTTTTTT
TRBD2	TRBV27	.	TRBJ2-7	CASSTTLAGGRREQYF	TGTGCCAGCAGTACAACTCTAGCGGGAGGCCGGAGAGAGCAGTACTTC
TRBD2	TRBV5-6	.	TRBJ2-1	CASSLAGGAYNEQFF	TGTGCCAGCAGCTTAGCGGGAGGGGCCTACAATGAGCAGTTCTTC
.	TRBV7-3	once	TRBJ1-1	CASSLGAGVGAFF	TGTGCCAGCAGCTTAGGCGCGGGGGTCGGGGCTTTCTTT
TRBD2	TRBV27	.	TRBJ2-1	CASKSWTSGIPEQFF	TGTGCCAGCAAGAGTTGGACTAGCGGGATACCTGAGCAGTTCTTC
.	TRBV7-9	.	TRBJ2-1	CASSSGTESYNEQFF	TGTGCCAGCAGCTCCGGGACGGAATCTTACAATGAGCAGTTCTTC
.	TRBV6-5	.	TRBJ2-7	CASSAPYEQYF	TGTGCCAGCAGTGCGCCCTACGAGCAGTACTTC
.	TRBV13	few	TRBJ1-5	CASSFGRGANQPQHF	TGTGCCAGCAGCTTTGGACGGGGAGCCAATCAGCCCCAGCATTTT
.	TRBV7-9	.	TRBJ2-5	CASSLESVSTGKTQYF	TGTGCCAGCAGCTTAGAATCCGTCTCCACCGGAAAGACCCAGTACTTC
.	TRBV7-8	.	TRBJ2-7	CASSLVFRDRYEQYF	TGTGCCAGCAGCTTAGTGTTCCGGGACCGATACGAGCAGTACTTC
TRBD2	TRBV9	.	TRBJ2-3	CASSVGRGTSGGDTQYF	TGTGCCAGCAGCGTAGGAAGGGGGACTAGCGGTGGAGATACGCAGTATTTT
TRBD2	TRBV28	.	TRBJ2-5	CASSTGLAGATDQETQYF	TGTGCCAGCAGTACGGGACTAGCGGGAGCTACCGACCAAGAGACCCAGTACTTC
TRBD2	TRBV29-1	.	TRBJ2-2	CSVEGTSARADAGELFF	TGCAGCGTTGAGGGGACTAGCGCAAGGGCGGATGCCGGGGAGCTGTTTTTT
.	TRBV7-8	.	TRBJ1-1	CAIIVKGVYPGTEAFF	TGTGCCATCATCGTCAAGGGCGTTTATCCGGGCACTGAAGCTTTCTTT
.	TRBV5-5	.	TRBJ1-1	CASSFLFEAGSTEAFF	TGTGCCAGCAGCTTCCTTTTTGAGGCAGGGAGCACTGAAGCTTTCTTT
.	TRBV5-1	.	TRBJ2-1	CASSARTVPDEQFF	TGCGCCAGCAGCGCAAGGACAGTGCCCGATGAGCAGTTCTTC
.	TRBV28	.	TRBJ1-5	CASSSWGASQPQHF	TGTGCCAGCAGTTCGTGGGGGGCGAGTCAGCCCCAGCATTTT
TRBD1	TRBV11-2	.	TRBJ2-7	CASSEKPGQSSYEQYF	TGTGCCAGCAGCGAAAAACCGGGACAGAGCTCCTACGAGCAGTACTTC
TRBD1	TRBV10-3	.	TRBJ1-2	CAIRNRQGVTSNYGYTF	TGTGCCATCAGGAATCGACAGGGGGTTACTTCTAACTATGGCTACACCTTC
.	TRBV7-2	.	TRBJ2-1	CASSSRPGSYNEQFF	TGTGCCAGCAGCTCCCGACCGGGATCCTACAATGAGCAGTTCTTC
.	TRBV5-8	.	TRBJ2-1	CASSFPPQFF	TGTGCCAGCAGCTTTCCCCCGCAGTTCTTC
.	TRBV7-2	.	TRBJ2-5	CASSLGVGNLETQYF	TGTGCCAGCAGCCTAGGAGTCGGGAATCTGGAGACCCAGTACTTC
TRBD2	TRBV7-2	.	TRBJ2-5	CASSSNRLAAGETQYF	TGTGCCAGCAGCTCAAACCGACTAGCGGCGGGGGAGACCCAGTACTTC
.	TRBV12-5	.	TRBJ2-7	CASFLSPPRGKDEQYF	TGTGCTAGTTTTTTATCCCCCCCCCGGGGGAAGGACGAGCAGTACTTC
.	TRBV29-1	.	TRBJ1-2	CSVDDLYGYTF	TGCAGCGTTGACGATCTCTATGGCTACACCTTC
.	TRBV18	once	TRBJ1-5	CASSPPGLQPQHF	TGTGCCAGCTCACCCCCGGGACTTCAGCCCCAGCATTTT
.	TRBV27	.	TRBJ1-5	CASSLGFGQPQHF	TGTGCCAGCAGTTTAGGGTTTGGCCAGCCCCAGCATTTT
TRBD1	TRBV27	.	TRBJ2-1	CASSLLRTGTNEQFF	TGTGCCAGCAGTTTGCTCCGGACAGGGACCAATGAGCAGTTCTTC
TRBD1	TRBV7-9	.	TRBJ2-1	CASSPRDRGQGNEQFF	TGTGCCAGCAGCCCACGGGACAGGGGGCAAGGCAATGAGCAGTTCTTC
TRBD1	TRBV4-1	.	TRBJ2-6	CASKDRGRTGGANVLTF	TGCGCCAGCAAGGACAGGGGGCGAACGGGCGGGGCCAACGTCCTGACTTTC
.	TRBV29-1	.	TRBJ2-1	CSADSNEQFF	TGCAGCGCGGACAGCAATGAGCAGTTCTTC
.	TRBV29-1	.	TRBJ1-2	CSAFPIGGRNYGYTF	TGCAGCGCCTTCCCTATTGGGGGGAGAAACTATGGCTACACCTTC
.	TRBV29-1	.	TRBJ2-7	CSVLVRYLYTYEQYF	TGCAGCGTTCTGGTTCGCTATCTATACACCTACGAGCAGTACTTC
.	TRBV14	.	TRBJ2-7	CASSQDWSYEQYF	TGTGCCAGCAGCCAAGATTGGTCCTACGAGCAGTACTTC
.	TRBV27	.	TRBJ1-1	CASSLAGTSTEAFF	TGTGCCAGCAGTTTAGCAGGGACCTCCACTGAAGCTTTCTTT
.	TRBV11-2	.	TRBJ1-1	CASSLTLTYMNTEAFF	TGTGCCAGCAGCTTGACACTCACCTACATGAACACTGAAGCTTTCTTT
TRBD1	TRBV10-3	.	TRBJ1-1	CAISENRGENTEAFF	TGTGCCATCAGTGAGAACAGGGGGGAGAACACTGAAGCTTTCTTT
TRBD2	TRBV2	once	TRBJ2-7	CASAAGGHEQYF	TGTGCCAGCGCAGCGGGAGGCCACGAGCAGTACTTC
TRBD2	TRBV28	.	TRBJ2-5	CASSLGREALGETQYF	TGTGCCAGCAGTTTAGGGCGGGAGGCCTTGGGGGAGACCCAGTACTTC
.	TRBV11-2	.	TRBJ1-2	CASRTPFLETDRANYGYTF	TGTGCCAGCAGAACTCCGTTTTTAGAGACAGACCGAGCTAACTATGGCTACACCTTC
TRBD1	TRBV13	.	TRBJ2-3	CASSAYRDRDTDTQYF	TGTGCCAGCAGCGCGTACCGGGACAGAGACACAGATACGCAGTATTTT
.	TRBV9	once	TRBJ2-2	CASSVGPGATGELFF	TGTGCCAGCAGCGTAGGCCCAGGGGCCACCGGGGAGCTGTTTTTT
.	TRBV9	.	TRBJ2-1	CASSALGSRSSYNEQFF	TGTGCCAGCAGCGCGTTGGGGAGTAGGAGCTCCTACAATGAGCAGTTCTTC
TRBD2	TRBV4-2	.	TRBJ2-7	CASSPGGAAGVNEQYF	TGTGCCAGCAGCCCCGGGGGGGCAGCGGGAGTCAACGAGCAGTACTTC
.	TRBV15	.	TRBJ1-5	CATSRDSSATSNQPQHF	TGTGCCACCAGCAGAGATAGTTCGGCCACCAGCAATCAGCCCCAGCATTTT
.	TRBV7-9	once	TRBJ1-4	CASSVGAIHGEKLFF	TGTGCCAGCAGCGTGGGCGCCATTCACGGGGAAAAACTGTTTTTT
.	TRBV7-9	.	TRBJ2-1	CASSFVEAYNEQFF	TGTGCCAGCAGCTTCGTTGAGGCTTACAATGAGCAGTTCTTC
.	TRBV7-9	.	TRBJ2-7	CASSSGIQYYEQYF	TGTGCCAGCAGCTCGGGGATTCAATACTACGAGCAGTACTTC
.	TRBV10-3	.	TRBJ1-1	CAISESRRQATEAFF	TGTGCCATCAGTGAGAGTCGGCGGCAGGCCACTGAAGCTTTCTTT
.	TRBV10-3	.	TRBJ1-2	CAISESEGRYYGYTF	TGTGCCATCAGTGAGTCTGAAGGGCGATACTATGGCTACACCTTC
TRBD2	TRBV9	.	TRBJ2-3	CASSVGVRGAGDPDTQYF	TGTGCCAGCAGCGTAGGCGTTCGAGGGGCGGGAGACCCAGATACGCAGTATTTT
TRBD2	TRBV27	.	TRBJ2-1	CASRRLAGGPSSYNEQFF	TGTGCCAGCAGACGACTAGCGGGAGGGCCGAGCTCCTACAATGAGCAGTTCTTC
.	TRBV29-1	few	TRBJ1-1	CSVGGGETEAFF	TGCAGCGTGGGTGGGGGAGAGACTGAAGCTTTCTTT